The present TCR beta chain was sequenced within a study of cytomegalovirus exposure and HLA in healthy donors. Vbeta (60) and Jbeta (13) primers were used in the PCR. Libraries were prepared by immunoSEQ multiplex PCR; TCRdb keeps only in-frame clonotypes and omits some of them. The sample includes around 100,000 clones, 79% of them seen just once. Donors sampled were nominally healthy, though unrecorded immune exposures were likely. In germline, CDR1 is GTSNPN, CDR2 SVGIG (reference sequence). The CDR3 extends over 13 amino acids. The receptor was derived from a woman in her forties in good health and CMV-seronegative. Sequencing was carried out using PBMCs. The rearrangement joins TRBV30 to TRBJ2-5, with D hard to call. The J call is doubtful: the DNA matches TRBJ2-7 better. The CDR3 loop reads CAWRSAPDYEQYF. The CDR3 nucleotides read TGTGCCTGGAGGTCAGCGCCAGACTACGAGCAGTACTTC.